These T cell receptor beta chains were read from a single sample in a study of blood T cell repertoires in COVID-19. Sequencing used immunoSEQ multiplex PCR; TCRdb keeps in-frame clones, though not all of them. The sample lists about 440,000 clones; around nine tenths were seen once. Material: peripheral blood. Receptors were obtained from a woman aged 30 to 39 with acute or convalescent COVID-19. Each CDR3 is given with its conserved first and last residue. The D gene is left open where the match is weak.

J | D | V | DNA | CDR3
TRBJ1-3 | NA | TRBV12-3/TRBV12-4 | TGTGCCAGCAGTTGGGGGGGCCGAAACACCATATATTTT | CASSWGGRNTIYF
TRBJ1-6 | TRBD1 | TRBV3-1/TRBV3-2 | TGTGCCAGCAGCCCAGGACAGGGGGCTTCACCCCTCCACTTT | CASSPGQGASPLHF
TRBJ2-7 | TRBD1 | TRBV11-2 | TGTGCCAGCAGCGGGGTGGCACAGGGGTCCTACGAGCAGTACTTC | CASSGVAQGSYEQYF
TRBJ1-2 | TRBD1 | TRBV6-5 | TGTGCAACCGCCGACCCAGGGGGCATCTATGGCTACACCTTC | CATADPGGIYGYTF
TRBJ2-5 | NA | TRBV2 | TGTGCCAGCAGTGGACGACTAGGCACCCAAGAGACCCAGTACTTC | CASSGRLGTQETQYF
TRBJ2-3 | TRBD2 | TRBV9 | TGTGCCAGCAGCGGAGGGAGGGGAGGGAGCACAGATACGCAGTATTTT | CASSGGRGGSTDTQYF
TRBJ1-5 | NA | TRBV4-1 | TGCGCCAGCAGCCAAGAAGGCGGGGGGCGTCAGCCCCAGCATTTT | CASSQEGGGRQPQHF
TRBJ1-6 | TRBD1 | TRBV6-5 | TGTGCCAGCAGCGATTGGGACAGCCCTAATTCACCCCTCCACTTT | CASSDWDSPNSPLHF
TRBJ2-1 | NA | TRBV19 | TGTGCCAGTAGTATGGGGCCGTACAATGAGCAGTTCTTC | CASSMGPYNEQFF
TRBJ1-4 | NA | TRBV7-2 | TGTGCCAGCAGGATGGGGGGGCGAGATGAAAAACTGTTTTTT | CASRMGGRDEKLFF
TRBJ2-7 | NA | TRBV10-3 | TGTGCCACGGAAAGTCAGGTTTTGTCTGAGCAGTACTTC | CATESQVLSEQYF
TRBJ1-3 | TRBD1 | TRBV30 | TGTGCCTGGAGTGCCGGGGCAGGGGGCTTCTCTGGAAACACCATATATTTT | CAWSAGAGGFSGNTIYF